The sample holds a few counts of the clone carrying this T cell receptor beta chain. Its antigen is as yet unknown. This CDR3 has 15 residues. V lost 5 bases and J lost 3; bases outside the gene matches: 7. The germline CDR1 and CDR2 sequences are SGHTA and FQGNSA. This entry is derived from a study of CD8 T cells in ankylosing spondylitis. Study-level findings and limits: There was reportedly significant enrichment of clones that were disease-linked in matched ankylosing spondylitis synovial fluid. For ankylosing spondylitis blood, a TCR beta motif of under 10 highly homologous variants appeared characteristic.

As the method for making TCR beta libraries, quantitative 5'-RACE with molecular barcodes was used. One entry per CDR3 protein results from TCRdb running MiXCR on the 5' RACE reads. Of roughly 200,000 distinct CDR3 sequences listed, 20% to 30% are singletons. The receptor was isolated from a male donor with ankylosing spondylitis or in good health (not recorded which). The chain couples TRBV7-2 to TRBJ2-1, with TRBD1 identical over 7 bases. Sequencing was done on a sample of blood, either unsorted or a sorted T cell fraction (not recorded which). The CDR3, as DNA: TGTGCCAGCAGCCAACCGGGACAGCTCTACAATGAGCAGTTCTTC. It encodes CASSQPGQLYNEQFF.